Presented here are 8 T cell receptor beta chains from one specimen sequenced in a study of OX40 agonist ivuxolimab in advanced cancers. Sequencing was performed with immunoSEQ multiplex PCR; in TCRdb, only in-frame clones are kept and a portion is missing. The sample lists 60,000 to 80,000 clones; 80% to 90% were seen once. The sample consisted of CD4+ or CD8+ T cells sorted from blood, taken in a trial of the OX40 agonist ivuxolimab. The source of these receptors is an adult with an advanced solid tumor such as melanoma, head and neck, liver or kidney cancer.

This chain joins TRBV18 and TRBJ2-1; 16 bases line up with TRBD2. The CDR3 loop spans 18 amino acids. J lost 5 bases, V lost 3 bases, and 7 bases had no gene match. The germline gives CDR1 KGHSH, CDR2 LQKENI. The CDR3 DNA sequence: TGTGCCAGCTCACCGCCGGGACTAGCGGGAGGGTTGAACAATGAGCAGTTCTTC. Its protein is CASSPPGLAGGLNNEQFF.

V gene TRBV7-2 combines with J gene TRBJ2-3; D is uncertain. In germline, CDR1 is SGHTA, CDR2 FQGNSA. V was cut by 2 bases and J by 3 bases, with 12 bases left in between. The CDR3 has 15 amino acids. The CDR3 sequence is CASSLSELATDTQYF. The CDR3 coding sequence is TGTGCCAGCAGCTTAAGCGAATTAGCAACAGATACGCAGTATTTT.

This chain uses TRBV7-2 with TRBJ1-5; no reliable D call. The CDR3 covers 14 residues. The germline gives CDR1 SGHTA, CDR2 FQGNSA. The V gene lost 4 bases and the J gene lost 2 bases, with 9 bases spanning the gap. The CDR3: CASSSFRGNQPQHF. Written as DNA, the CDR3 is TGTGCCAGCAGCTCCTTTCGGGGCAATCAGCCCCAGCATTTT.

The chain couples TRBV10-2 to TRBJ2-3; no firm D call. This CDR3 is built from 14 residues. V was pared by 6 bases and J by 6 bases, with 16 bases between. The germline V gene has CDR1 WSHSY and CDR2 SAAADI. The CDR3: CASREDADEDTQYF. The CDR3 region has the DNA TGCGCCAGCAGGGAAGACGCTGATGAGGATACGCAGTATTTT.

The rearrangement uses TRBV5-5 and TRBJ2-7, with D unresolved. Germline V CDR1 and CDR2: SGHKS, YYEKEE (reference sequence). CDR3 size: 12 residues. The V gene lost 4 bases and the J gene lost 4 bases, with 9 bases spanning the gap. CDR3 region: CASSVIQYEQYF. CDR3 DNA: TGTGCCAGCAGCGTGATCCAGTACGAGCAGTACTTC.

The chain links TRBV9 to TRBJ2-1, with D unclear. Germline V lookup: CDR1 SGDLS, CDR2 YYNGEE. This CDR3 has 13 residues. V lost 2 bases and J lost 4, with 7 bases in between. The CDR3 DNA follows: TGTGCCAGCAGCGTCGGGCCTTACAATGAGCAGTTCTTC. Protein: CASSVGPYNEQFF.

The gene calls are TRBV5-1 and TRBJ2-7, with 11 bases matching TRBD2. The CDR3 is made up of 14 amino acids. The V segment lost 4 bases and the J segment 3 bases; nucleotides outside the gene matches: 3. Germline CDR1 reads SGHRS; CDR2 reads YFSETQ. CDR3 bases: TGCGCCAGCAGCCAAACTAGCGGGAGCTACGAGCAGTACTTC. Translated: CASSQTSGSYEQYF. Full variable domain (missing parts from reference TRBV5-1 and TRBJ2-7): KAGVTQTPRYLIKTRGQQVTLSCSPISGHRSVSWYQQTPGQGLQFLFEYFSETQRNKGNFPGRFSGRQFSNSRSEMNVSTLELGDSALYLCASSQTSGSYEQYFGPGTRLTVT.

The sample holds a few counts of this clone. This rearrangement joins TRBV5-1 to TRBJ2-5; D call uncertain. V lost 0 bases and J 4 bases, leaving 13 bases between the germline ends. The CDR3 covers 15 residues. In germline, CDR1 is SGHRS, CDR2 YFSETQ. The CDR3 DNA follows: TGCGCCAGCAGCTTGGATAATCCTTTTCGAGAGACCCAGTACTTC. This sequence encodes CASSLDNPFRETQYF.